Listed here are 3 T cell receptor beta chains from one sample, sequenced in a study of blood T cells in healthy people across ages. A J-beta primer mix and a sample-barcoded 5' primer were used in a second PCR of roughly 7 to 12 cycles. TCRdb reprocessed the 5' RACE reads via MiXCR and lists one record per CDR3 protein. The top ten hold 5% to 7% of the sample, which has over a million distinct CDR3 sequences, approximately 60% seen once. The specimen was blood. The receptors come from a man between 18 and 29 years old in good health.

The V gene is TRBV5-1, the J gene TRBJ2-1; 7 positions agree with TRBD2. The CDR3 covers 14 residues. J lost 2 bases, V lost 5 bases, and 4 bases had no gene match. Germline CDR1 and CDR2: SGHRS and YFSETQ. The CDR3 region is CASRHSGPYNEQFF. The CDR3 DNA follows: TGCGCCAGCAGACATAGCGGGCCCTACAATGAGCAGTTCTTC.

This clonotype was seen only a few times. The V call is TRBV10-3, the J call TRBJ1-1; 9 positions agree with TRBD1. This CDR3 comprises 16 residues. Trimming removed 6 bases from V and 3 bases from J; junction bases left unmatched: 11. Germline CDR1 reads ENHRY; CDR2 reads SYGVKD. In DNA, the CDR3 is TGTGCCATCAGACCTAGACAGGGGGTATTGGACACTGAAGCTTTCTTT. It yields the protein CAIRPRQGVLDTEAFF.

CDR3 nucleotide sequence: TGTGCCAGCAGCTCATCTTTCACCGGGACAGAACAAGAGACCCAGTACTTC. It is translated as CASSSSFTGTEQETQYF. The gene calls are TRBV21-1 and TRBJ2-4; TRBD1, the D gene given by the table, was not confirmed from the DNA. With the DNA end fitting TRBJ2-5 better, the J assignment may be wrong. TRBV21-1 is noted as a pseudogene. There are 17 residues in the CDR3.